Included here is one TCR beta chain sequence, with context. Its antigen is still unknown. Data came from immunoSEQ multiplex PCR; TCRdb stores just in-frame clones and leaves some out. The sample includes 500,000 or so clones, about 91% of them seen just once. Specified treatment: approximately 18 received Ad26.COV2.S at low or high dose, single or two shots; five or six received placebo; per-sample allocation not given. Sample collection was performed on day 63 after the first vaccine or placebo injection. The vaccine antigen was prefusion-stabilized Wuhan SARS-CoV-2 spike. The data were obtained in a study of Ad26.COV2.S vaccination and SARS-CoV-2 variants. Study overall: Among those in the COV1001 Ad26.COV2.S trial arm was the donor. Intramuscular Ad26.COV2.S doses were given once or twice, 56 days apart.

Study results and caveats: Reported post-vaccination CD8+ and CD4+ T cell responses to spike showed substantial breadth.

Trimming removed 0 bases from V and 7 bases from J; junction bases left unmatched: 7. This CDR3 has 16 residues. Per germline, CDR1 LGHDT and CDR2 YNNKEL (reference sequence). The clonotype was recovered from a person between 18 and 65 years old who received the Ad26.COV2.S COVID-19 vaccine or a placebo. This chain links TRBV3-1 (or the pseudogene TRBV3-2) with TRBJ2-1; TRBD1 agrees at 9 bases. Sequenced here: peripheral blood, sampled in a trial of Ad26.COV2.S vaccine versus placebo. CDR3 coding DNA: TGTGCCAGCAGCCAAGATGGGGGGACAGGGATTAATGAGCAGTTCTTC. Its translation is CASSQDGGTGINEQFF.